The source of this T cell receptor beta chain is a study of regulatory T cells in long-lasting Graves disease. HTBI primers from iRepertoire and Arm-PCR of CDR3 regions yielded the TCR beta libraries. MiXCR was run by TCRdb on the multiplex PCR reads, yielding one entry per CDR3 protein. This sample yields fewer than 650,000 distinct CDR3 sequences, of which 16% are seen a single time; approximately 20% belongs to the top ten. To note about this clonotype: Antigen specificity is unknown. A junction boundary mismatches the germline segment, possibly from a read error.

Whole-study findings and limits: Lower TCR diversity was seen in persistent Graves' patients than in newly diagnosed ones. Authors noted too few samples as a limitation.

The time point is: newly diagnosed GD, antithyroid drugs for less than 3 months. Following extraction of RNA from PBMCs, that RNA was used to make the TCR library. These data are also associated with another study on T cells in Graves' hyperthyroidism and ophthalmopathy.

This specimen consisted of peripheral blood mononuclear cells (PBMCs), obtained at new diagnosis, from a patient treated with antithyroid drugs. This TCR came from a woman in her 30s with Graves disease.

This CDR3 is CASRLGQYNEQFF. The CDR3 nucleotides are TGTGCCAGCAGGTTAGGACAGTACAATGAGCAGTTCTTC. The chain is built from TRBV7-2 and TRBJ2-1; the D gene is possibly TRBD1 (6 bases). The CDR3 spans 13 residues. Germline V gene sequence: CDR1 SGHTA, CDR2 FQGNSA.